This TCR beta chain was recorded in a study of somatic mutations in cytotoxic T cells in rheumatoid arthritis. TCRdb's copy holds only in-frame clones and misses some; the assay was immunoSEQ multiplex PCR. The sample carries 15,000 to 20,000 clones, around 80% recorded once. CDR1 is SGHDN, CDR2 FVKESK, per germline. The trim removed 3 bases at V and 0 bases at J, leaving 13 bases unmatched. The CDR3 has 18 amino acids. V is TRBV14 and J is TRBJ2-7; 8 nucleotides match TRBD1. The source is a woman in her forties or fifties in good health. The material sequenced was CD8+ T cells sorted from blood. DNA of the CDR3: TGTGCCAGCAGCCAGAGCGACAGGGGCCGCAGAGCCTCCTACGAGCAGTACTTC. This sequence encodes CASSQSDRGRRASYEQYF.